The 7 T cell receptor beta chains below come from one sample, sequenced in a study of PD-1 blockade in mismatch repair-deficient tumors. TCRdb keeps only in-frame clones here, not all; method: immunoSEQ multiplex PCR. The sample includes 120,000 or so clones, roughly 86% of them seen just once. The sequenced sample was peripheral blood, obtained 44 weeks after starting pembrolizumab. The receptors shown here come from an adult with mismatch repair-deficient cancer.

The rearrangement joins TRBV13 to TRBJ2-2, with a weak D call TRBD1 (5 bases). The V end was cut by 3 bases, the J end by 9 bases, with 17 bases between. This CDR3 region has 15 residues. Looked up from germline, CDR1 is PRHDT and CDR2 is FYEKMQ (reference sequence). Here the CDR3 reads CASSFSRVIVRELFF. For the CDR3, the DNA is TGTGCCAGCAGCTTTTCCAGGGTCATAGTCCGGGAGCTGTTTTTT.

This chain links TRBV30 with TRBJ1-3; D ambiguous. The germline V and J ends were trimmed by 5 bases and 2 bases, with 10 bases remaining between them. The CDR3 covers 13 residues. Germline values: CDR1 GTSNPN, CDR2 SVGIG (reference sequence). CDR3 residues: CAWWRATGNTIYF. As DNA, the CDR3 is TGTGCCTGGTGGCGGGCAACTGGAAACACCATATATTTT. Based on the CDR3 plus reference TRBV30 and TRBJ1-3, the full variable domain is SQTIHQWPATLVQPVGSPLSLECTVEGTSNPNLYWYRQAAGRGLQLLFYSVGIGQISSEVPQNLSASRPQDRQFILSSKKLLLSDSGFYLCAWWRATGNTIYFGEGSWLTVV.

The rearrangement uses TRBV2 and TRBJ2-1, with 11 bases aligning to TRBD2. The CDR3 is 15 amino acids. With V trimmed by 7 bases and J by 9 bases, 11 bases remained unmatched. Germline CDR1 and CDR2: SNHLY and FYNNEI. The CDR3 spells CASTKELAGVIEQFF. DNA for the CDR3: TGTGCCAGCACAAAGGAACTAGCGGGAGTTATTGAGCAGTTCTTC.

The chain links TRBV11-2 to TRBJ2-1, with 7 bases fitting TRBD2. The CDR3 length is 17 residues. V gave up 1 base and J gave up 2 bases; unmatched junction bases: 8. The germline V gene encodes CDR1 SGHAT and CDR2 FQNNGV. The CDR3 bases are TGTGCCAGCAGCTTAGTGTGGGGGGAGGGACCCTACAATGAGCAGTTCTTC. As protein: CASSLVWGEGPYNEQFF.

Written as DNA, the CDR3 is TGTGCCAGCAGCCCCACTAGCGGGCCATCCTACGAGCAGTACTTC. Its translation is CASSPTSGPSYEQYF. This sequence joins TRBV6-5 and TRBJ2-7, with 9 bases identical to TRBD2. Trimming cost V 6 bases and J 1 base; bases outside gene matches: 7. Germline V lookup: CDR1 MNHEY, CDR2 SVGAGI. CDR3 length: 15 amino acids.

The CDR3 DNA sequence: TGCAGCGTTCTAGCGGGGGCGCAGTACGAGCAGTACTTC. Its translation: CSVLAGAQYEQYF. The rearrangement links TRBV29-1 to TRBJ2-7; 10 bases line up with TRBD2. Unmatched junction bases numbered 5, after V lost 5 bases and J lost 4 bases. Looked up from germline, CDR1 is SQVTM and CDR2 is ANQGSEA. The CDR3 loop spans 13 amino acids.

The chain carries TRBV9 and TRBJ2-2, with D hard to call. CDR1 and CDR2 from the germline V gene are SGDLS and YYNGEE. This CDR3 comprises 16 residues. V lost 3 bases and J lost 0, with 12 bases in between. The CDR3, as DNA: TGTGCCAGCAGCGAAAACCGAGAATCGAACACCGGGGAGCTGTTTTTT. The encoded protein is CASSENRESNTGELFF.